Listed below are T cell receptor beta chains from one sample, sequenced in a study of cytomegalovirus exposure and HLA in healthy donors. Clones were sequenced by immunoSEQ multiplex PCR, and TCRdb holds only the in-frame ones, with some missing. The repertoire includes about 98,000 clones, roughly 81% of them detected once, and approximately 1.5% sits in the top ten. Sequencing was performed on PBMCs. Receptors originate from a man aged 40-49 years in good health and CMV-seronegative. Each CDR3 is given with its conserved first and last residue. Each record gives: CDR3 protein, CDR3 DNA, V gene, J gene, clone size, D gene. The D gene is left open where the match is weak. Rows may omit the clone size; those that give it use once, few, many or a size class.

CASSDRSNEQFF	TGTGCCAGCAGTGACAGGAGCAATGAGCAGTTCTTC	TRBV6-5	TRBJ2-1	NA	NA
CASSGGQAVNTEAFF	TGTGCCAGCAGCGGGGGACAGGCCGTGAACACTGAAGCTTTCTTT	TRBV5-4	TRBJ1-1	NA	TRBD1
CASSLDDSYQPQHF	TGTGCCAGCAGCTTAGACGACAGCTATCAGCCCCAGCATTTT	TRBV7-8	TRBJ1-5	NA	NA
CASSHATGSINSPLHF	TGCGCCAGCAGCCACGCGACAGGGAGCATCAATTCACCCCTCCACTTT	TRBV4-1	TRBJ1-6	NA	TRBD1
CASSESSGGWNEQFF	TGCGCCAGCAGTGAGAGTAGCGGGGGGTGGAATGAGCAGTTCTTC	TRBV10-2	TRBJ2-1	NA	TRBD2
CSVRAGGRMDIQYF	TGCAGCGTGAGAGCAGGGGGGCGCATGGACATTCAGTACTTC	TRBV29-1	TRBJ2-4	once	NA
CSELGQQNTEAFF	TGCAGCGAGCTGGGGCAGCAGAACACTGAAGCTTTCTTT	TRBV29-1	TRBJ1-1	NA	NA
CASSYSVAGSGNTIYF	TGTGCCAGCAGTTACTCGGTGGCGGGTTCTGGAAACACCATATATTTT	TRBV6-6	TRBJ1-3	NA	NA
CASSFLSYEQYF	TGTGCCAGCAGCTTTCTCTCCTACGAGCAGTACTTC	TRBV5-6	TRBJ2-7	NA	NA
CATSRDQGAYNEQFF	TGTGCCACCAGCAGAGACCAGGGGGCCTACAATGAGCAGTTCTTC	TRBV15	TRBJ2-1	NA	TRBD1
CGGLFQETQYF	TGCGGGGGACTATTCCAAGAGACCCAGTACTTC	TRBV20-1	TRBJ2-5	NA	TRBD2
CASSLGTSGGQETQYF	TGTGCCAGCAGCTTGGGGACTAGCGGGGGCCAAGAGACCCAGTACTTC	TRBV5-4	TRBJ2-5	NA	TRBD2
CASSSGISYNEQFF	TGTGCCAGCTCATCAGGGATCAGCTACAATGAGCAGTTCTTC	TRBV18	TRBJ2-1	NA	NA
CASSLDPRKGETHGYTF	TGTGCCAGCAGCTTAGATCCGCGGAAGGGAGAAACTCATGGCTACACCTTC	TRBV11-2	TRBJ1-2	NA	NA
CASSTGTVNTEAFF	TGTGCCAGCTCCACAGGTACGGTGAACACTGAAGCTTTCTTT	TRBV5-6	TRBJ1-1	NA	NA
CAISLYRGQAGDEQFF	TGTGCCATCAGTCTATACAGGGGACAAGCTGGCGATGAGCAGTTCTTC	TRBV10-3	TRBJ2-1	NA	TRBD1
CASSAWAGYTF	TGTGCCAGCAGTGCGTGGGCTGGCTACACCTTC	TRBV2	TRBJ1-2	NA	NA
CASSQNYQETQYF	TGTGCCAGCAGCCAAAACTACCAAGAGACCCAGTACTTC	TRBV7-6	TRBJ2-5	NA	NA
CASSALAGGPYEQYF	TGTGCCAGCAGTGCCCTAGCGGGGGGCCCCTACGAGCAGTACTTC	TRBV6-1	TRBJ2-7	NA	TRBD2
CASSVTGGGTDTQYF	TGCGCCAGCAGCGTCACAGGGGGAGGCACAGATACGCAGTATTTT	TRBV5-1	TRBJ2-3	NA	TRBD1
CASSFTGLLETQYF	TGCGCCAGCAGCTTCACAGGCCTCTTGGAGACCCAGTACTTC	TRBV5-1	TRBJ2-5	NA	NA
CASTSRGGSTDTQYF	TGTGCCAGCACCTCCCGGGGAGGGAGCACAGATACGCAGTATTTT	TRBV9	TRBJ2-3	NA	TRBD2
CASSEYSRANIQYF	TGTGCCAGCAGTGAATACAGCAGGGCAAACATTCAGTACTTC	TRBV6-1	TRBJ2-4	NA	NA
CASRTGSGANVLTF	TGTGCCAGTAGAACAGGGTCTGGGGCCAACGTCCTGACTTTC	TRBV19	TRBJ2-6	NA	NA
CATSRGGQGALEQYF	TGTGCCACCAGCAGAGGTGGACAGGGGGCTCTCGAGCAGTACTTC	TRBV15	TRBJ2-7	NA	TRBD1
CASSLSGVYGYTF	TGTGCCAGCAGTTTAAGCGGGGTGTATGGCTACACCTTC	TRBV27	TRBJ1-2	NA	NA
CASTRTGNTEAFF	TGTGCCAGCACACGGACAGGGAACACTGAAGCTTTCTTT	TRBV7-9	TRBJ1-1	NA	TRBD1
CASSYRGGETQYF	TGTGCCAGCAGTTACCGGGGGGGAGAGACCCAGTACTTC	TRBV6-5	TRBJ2-5	once	TRBD2
CASRVGPNTEAFF	TGTGCCAGCCGAGTTGGGCCGAACACTGAAGCTTTCTTT	TRBV27	TRBJ1-1	NA	NA
CASSLDRVGNSPLHF	TGTGCCAGCAGCCTCGACAGGGTGGGGAATTCACCCCTCCACTTT	TRBV7-9	TRBJ1-6	NA	TRBD1
CASSLAGGLTGELFF	TGTGCCAGCAGCTTAGCAGGGGGATTAACCGGGGAGCTGTTTTTT	TRBV7-3	TRBJ2-2	NA	TRBD1
CASSARGNQPQHF	TGTGCCAGTAGTGCCAGGGGCAATCAGCCCCAGCATTTT	TRBV19	TRBJ1-5	NA	NA
CSARYGETQYF	TGCAGTGCTAGGTACGGGGAGACCCAGTACTTC	TRBV20-1	TRBJ2-5	NA	NA
CASSLSVGQGVDTQYF	TGTGCCAGCAGTTTATCGGTTGGGCAGGGTGTCGATACGCAGTATTTT	TRBV27	TRBJ2-3	NA	NA
CASSGGQGGNQPQHF	TGTGCCAGTAGTGGGGGACAGGGTGGCAATCAGCCCCAGCATTTT	TRBV19	TRBJ1-5	NA	TRBD1
CATSRELQTATNEKLFF	TGTGCCACCAGCAGAGAACTGCAGACTGCAACTAATGAAAAACTGTTTTTT	TRBV15	TRBJ1-4	NA	NA
CATSGGGFIWNGYTF	TGTGCCACCAGCGGTGGGGGGTTTATCTGGAATGGCTACACCTTC	TRBV15	TRBJ1-2	once	NA
CASRDTGTGSLGEQYF	TGTGCCAGCAGAGACACCGGGACAGGGAGTCTTGGCGAGCAGTACTTC	TRBV2	TRBJ2-7	NA	TRBD1
CANTGLLSFF	TGTGCCAATACAGGGTTGTTGTCTTTCTTT	TRBV21-1	TRBJ1-1	NA	NA
CATFRGPSYEQYF	TGTGCCACCTTCAGGGGGCCCTCCTACGAGCAGTACTTC	TRBV6-1	TRBJ2-7	NA	TRBD1
CASSLGTNYGYTF	TGTGCCAGCAGTCTAGGTACTAACTATGGCTACACCTTC	TRBV25-1	TRBJ1-2	NA	NA
CASSYTGNKRETQYF	TGTGCCAGCAGTTACACCGGGAATAAGAGGGAGACCCAGTACTTC	TRBV28	TRBJ2-5	NA	NA
CASSEEEGYTEAFF	TGTGCCAGCAGTGAAGAGGAGGGGTACACTGAAGCTTTCTTT	TRBV2	TRBJ1-1	NA	NA
CASSVGGMNTEAFF	TGTGCCAGCAGCGTAGGAGGGATGAACACTGAAGCTTTCTTT	TRBV9	TRBJ1-1	NA	NA
CASSLGTSYEQYF	TGTGCCAGCAGCTTAGGGACTTCCTACGAGCAGTACTTC	TRBV11-3	TRBJ2-7	NA	NA
CASSYRDRGVSTGELFF	TGTGCCAGCAGCTACCGGGACAGGGGGGTGAGCACCGGGGAGCTGTTTTTT	TRBV5-6	TRBJ2-2	NA	TRBD1
CASSPRLGDTYLYGYTF	TGTGCCAGCTCCCCCCGTCTGGGGGACACTTACCTCTATGGCTACACCTTC	TRBV18	TRBJ1-2	NA	NA
CATSRNYNEQFF	TGTGCCACCTCCAGGAACTACAATGAGCAGTTCTTC	TRBV11-2	TRBJ2-1	NA	NA
CASSPRQGLDEKLFF	TGTGCCAGCTCACCACGACAGGGGCTGGATGAAAAACTGTTTTTT	TRBV18	TRBJ1-4	NA	TRBD1
CASSPEDRGSNNEQFF	TGTGCCAGCAGCCCAGAGGACAGGGGGTCAAACAATGAGCAGTTCTTC	TRBV5-4	TRBJ2-1	NA	TRBD1